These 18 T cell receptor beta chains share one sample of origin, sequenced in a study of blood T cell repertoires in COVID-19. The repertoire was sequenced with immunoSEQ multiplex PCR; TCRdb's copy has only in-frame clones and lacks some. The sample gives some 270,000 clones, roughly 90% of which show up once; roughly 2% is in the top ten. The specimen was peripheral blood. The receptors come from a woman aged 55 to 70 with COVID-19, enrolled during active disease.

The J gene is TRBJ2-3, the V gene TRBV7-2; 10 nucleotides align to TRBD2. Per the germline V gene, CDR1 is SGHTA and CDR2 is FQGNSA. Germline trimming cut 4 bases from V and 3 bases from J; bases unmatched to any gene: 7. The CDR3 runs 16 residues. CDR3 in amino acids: CASSSPAGGRTDTQYF. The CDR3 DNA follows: TGTGCCAGCAGCTCGCCAGCGGGGGGGCGAACAGATACGCAGTATTTT.

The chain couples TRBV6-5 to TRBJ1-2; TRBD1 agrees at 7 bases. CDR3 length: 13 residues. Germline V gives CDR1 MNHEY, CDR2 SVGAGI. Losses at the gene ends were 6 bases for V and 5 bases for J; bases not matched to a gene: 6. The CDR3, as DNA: TGTGCCAGCAGGATGGGACAGCTATATGGCTACACCTTC. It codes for CASRMGQLYGYTF.

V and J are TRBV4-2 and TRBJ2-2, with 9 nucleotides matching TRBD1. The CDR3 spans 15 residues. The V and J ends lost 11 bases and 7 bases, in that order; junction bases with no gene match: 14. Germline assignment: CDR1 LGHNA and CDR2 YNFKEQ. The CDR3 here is CAAAPQGAAGGELFF. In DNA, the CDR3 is TGTGCCGCAGCCCCACAGGGGGCTGCAGGCGGGGAGCTGTTTTTT.

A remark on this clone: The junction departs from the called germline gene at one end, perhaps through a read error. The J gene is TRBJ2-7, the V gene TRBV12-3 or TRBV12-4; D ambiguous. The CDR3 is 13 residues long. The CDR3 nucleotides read TGTGCCAGCAGTTTATGGCTCGGTAGCCTGCCGGACTTC. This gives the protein CASSLWLGSLPDF.

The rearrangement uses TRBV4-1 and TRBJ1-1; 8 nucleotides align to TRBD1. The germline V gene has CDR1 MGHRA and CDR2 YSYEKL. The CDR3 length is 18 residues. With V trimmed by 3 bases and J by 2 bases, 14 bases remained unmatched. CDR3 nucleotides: TGCGCCAGCAGCCAGCTTCAGGGGGCGCGACGAAAAAACACTGAAGCTTTCTTT. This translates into CASSQLQGARRKNTEAFF.

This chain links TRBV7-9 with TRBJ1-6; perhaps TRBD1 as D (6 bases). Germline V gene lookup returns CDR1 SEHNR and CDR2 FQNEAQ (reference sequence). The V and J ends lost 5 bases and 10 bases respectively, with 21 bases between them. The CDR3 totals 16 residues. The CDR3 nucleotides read TGTGCCAGCAGCGGAGAGAGTCGCGGGGGGCGGTCACCCCTCCACTTT. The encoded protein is CASSGESRGGRSPLHF.

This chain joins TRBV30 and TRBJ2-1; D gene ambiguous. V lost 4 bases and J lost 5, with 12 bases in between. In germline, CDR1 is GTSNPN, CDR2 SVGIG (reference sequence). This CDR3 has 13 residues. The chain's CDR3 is CAWNQRVDNEQFF. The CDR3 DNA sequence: TGTGCCTGGAATCAGCGTGTGGACAATGAGCAGTTCTTC.

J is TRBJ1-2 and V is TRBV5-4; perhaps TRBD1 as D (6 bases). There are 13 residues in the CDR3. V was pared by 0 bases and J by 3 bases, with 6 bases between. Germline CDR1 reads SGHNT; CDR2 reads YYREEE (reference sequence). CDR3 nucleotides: TGTGCCAGCAGCTTGGACAGGGACTATGGCTACACCTTC. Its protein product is CASSLDRDYGYTF.

The CDR3 protein is CASSPPGLAETQYF. CDR3 in DNA: TGTGCCAGCTCACCACCGGGACTAGCGGAGACCCAGTACTTC. V is TRBV18 and J is TRBJ2-5; 10 bases fit TRBD2. CDR1 and CDR2 from the germline V gene are KGHSH and LQKENI. The CDR3 contains 14 residues. Germline trimming cut 0 bases from V and 5 bases from J; bases unmatched to any gene: 0.

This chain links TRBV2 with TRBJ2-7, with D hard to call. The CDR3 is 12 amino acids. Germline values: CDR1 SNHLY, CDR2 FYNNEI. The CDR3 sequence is CAISNTAYEQYF. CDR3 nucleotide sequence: TGTGCTATATCTAATACCGCCTACGAGCAGTACTTC.

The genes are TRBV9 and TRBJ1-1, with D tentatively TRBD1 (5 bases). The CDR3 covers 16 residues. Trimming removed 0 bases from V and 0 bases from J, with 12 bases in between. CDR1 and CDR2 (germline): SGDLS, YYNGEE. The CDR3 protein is CASSVGGRGMNTEAFF. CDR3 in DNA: TGTGCCAGCAGCGTAGGGGGACGGGGGATGAACACTGAAGCTTTCTTT.

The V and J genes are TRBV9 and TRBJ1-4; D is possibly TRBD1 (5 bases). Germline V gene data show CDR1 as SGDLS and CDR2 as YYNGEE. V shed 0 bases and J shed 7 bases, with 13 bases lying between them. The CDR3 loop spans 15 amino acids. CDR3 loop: CASSVGRQRSEKLFF. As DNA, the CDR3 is TGTGCCAGCAGCGTAGGGAGACAGAGAAGTGAAAAACTGTTTTTT.

CDR3 in DNA: TGTGCCATCGGGATCCTACCCTCTGGGGCCAACGTCCTGACTTTC. It codes for CAIGILPSGANVLTF. The gene calls are TRBV6-5 and TRBJ2-6, with a tentative D call TRBD2 (5 bases). This CDR3 region has 15 residues. V lost 10 bases and J lost 0, with 13 bases in between. The germline gives CDR1 MNHEY, CDR2 SVGAGI.

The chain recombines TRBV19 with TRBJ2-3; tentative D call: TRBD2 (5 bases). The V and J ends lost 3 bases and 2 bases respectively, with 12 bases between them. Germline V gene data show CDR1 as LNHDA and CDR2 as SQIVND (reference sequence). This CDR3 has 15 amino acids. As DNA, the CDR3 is TGTGCCAGTAGTATGAGGAGGCGACTCACAGATACGCAGTATTTT. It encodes CASSMRRRLTDTQYF.

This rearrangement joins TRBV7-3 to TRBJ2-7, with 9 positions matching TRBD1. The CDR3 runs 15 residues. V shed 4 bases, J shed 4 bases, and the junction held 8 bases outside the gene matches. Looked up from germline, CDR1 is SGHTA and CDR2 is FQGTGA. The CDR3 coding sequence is TGTGCCAGCAGCTCCTCGGGAGGACAGGGGTACGAGCAGTACTTC. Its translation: CASSSSGGQGYEQYF.

CDR3 DNA: TGTGCCAGCAGCGCTACAGGGGGCGGGGACTATGGCTACACCTTC. As protein: CASSATGGGDYGYTF. This sequence joins TRBV9 and TRBJ1-2; 9 nucleotides agree with TRBD1. The ends lost 3 bases at V and 3 bases at J; junction bases unmatched: 6. From germline, CDR1 is SGDLS and CDR2 YYNGEE. The CDR3 loop spans 15 amino acids.

The CDR3: CASSRGGGQETQYF. For the CDR3, the DNA is TGTGCCAGCAGCCGGGGGGGCGGTCAAGAGACCCAGTACTTC. V is TRBV6-5 and J is TRBJ2-5, with TRBD2 matching 8 bases. Germline V gives CDR1 MNHEY, CDR2 SVGAGI. The CDR3 runs to 14 residues. The V and J ends lost 6 bases and 2 bases, in that order; junction bases with no gene match: 5.

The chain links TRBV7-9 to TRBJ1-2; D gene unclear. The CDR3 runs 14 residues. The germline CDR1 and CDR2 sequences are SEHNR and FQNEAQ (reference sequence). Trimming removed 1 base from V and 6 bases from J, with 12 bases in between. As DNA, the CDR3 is TGTGCCAGCAGCTTAGGCGGACTCTCAAATGGCTACACCTTC. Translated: CASSLGGLSNGYTF.